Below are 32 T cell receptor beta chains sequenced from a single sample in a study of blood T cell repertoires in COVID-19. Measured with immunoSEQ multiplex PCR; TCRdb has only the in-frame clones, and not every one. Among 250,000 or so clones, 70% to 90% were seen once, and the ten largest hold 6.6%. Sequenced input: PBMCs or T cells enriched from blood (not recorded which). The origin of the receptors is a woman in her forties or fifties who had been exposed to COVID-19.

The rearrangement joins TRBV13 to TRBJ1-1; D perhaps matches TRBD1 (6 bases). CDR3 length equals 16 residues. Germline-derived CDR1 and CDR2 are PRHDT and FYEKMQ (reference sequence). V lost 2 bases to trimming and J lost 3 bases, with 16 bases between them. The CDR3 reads CASSLSRQGMDTEAFF. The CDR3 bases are TGTGCCAGCAGCTTAAGCCGCCAGGGGATGGACACTGAAGCTTTCTTT.

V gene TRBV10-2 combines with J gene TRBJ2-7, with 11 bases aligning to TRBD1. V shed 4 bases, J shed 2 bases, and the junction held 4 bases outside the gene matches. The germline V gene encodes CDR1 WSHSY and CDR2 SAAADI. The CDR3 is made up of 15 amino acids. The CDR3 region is CASSVGTGGAYEQYF. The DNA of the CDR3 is TGCGCCAGCAGTGTCGGGACAGGGGGAGCCTACGAGCAGTACTTC.

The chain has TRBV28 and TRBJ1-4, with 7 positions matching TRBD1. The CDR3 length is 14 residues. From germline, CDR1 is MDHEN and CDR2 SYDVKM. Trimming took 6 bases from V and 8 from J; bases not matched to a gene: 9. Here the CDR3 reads CASSHGQAGEKLFF. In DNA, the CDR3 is TGTGCCAGCAGCCACGGACAGGCTGGGGAAAAACTGTTTTTT.

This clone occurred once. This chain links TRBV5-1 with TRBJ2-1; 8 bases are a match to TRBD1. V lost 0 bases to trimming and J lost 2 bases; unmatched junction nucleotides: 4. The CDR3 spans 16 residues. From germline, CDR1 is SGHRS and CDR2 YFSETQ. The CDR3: CASSLGGTGAYNEQFF. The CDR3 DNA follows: TGCGCCAGCAGCTTGGGTGGGACAGGAGCCTACAATGAGCAGTTCTTC.

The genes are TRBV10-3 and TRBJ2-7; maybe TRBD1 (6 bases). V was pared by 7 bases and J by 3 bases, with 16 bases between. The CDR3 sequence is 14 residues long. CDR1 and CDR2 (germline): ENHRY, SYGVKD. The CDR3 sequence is CAINQDSFSYEQYF. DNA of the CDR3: TGTGCCATCAACCAGGACAGTTTTAGCTACGAGCAGTACTTC.

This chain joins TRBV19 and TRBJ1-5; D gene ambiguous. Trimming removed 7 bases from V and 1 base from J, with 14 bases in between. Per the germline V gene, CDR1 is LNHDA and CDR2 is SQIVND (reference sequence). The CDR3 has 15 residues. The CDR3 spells CASKSHSMSNQPQHF. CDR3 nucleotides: TGTGCCAGTAAGAGCCACTCAATGAGCAATCAGCCCCAGCATTTT.

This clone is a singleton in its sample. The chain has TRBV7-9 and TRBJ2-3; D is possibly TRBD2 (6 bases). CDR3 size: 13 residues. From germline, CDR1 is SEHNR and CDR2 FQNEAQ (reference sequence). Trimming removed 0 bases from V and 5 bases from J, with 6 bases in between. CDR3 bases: TGTGCCAGCAGCTTAGCGGGGGGAGATACGCAGTATTTT. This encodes CASSLAGGDTQYF.

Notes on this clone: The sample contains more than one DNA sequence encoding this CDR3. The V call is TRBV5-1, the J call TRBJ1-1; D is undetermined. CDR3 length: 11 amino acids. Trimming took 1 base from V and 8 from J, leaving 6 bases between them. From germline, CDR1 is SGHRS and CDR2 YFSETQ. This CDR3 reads CASSLNTEAFF. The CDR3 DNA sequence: TGCGCCAGCAGCTTGAATACAGAAGCTTTCTTT. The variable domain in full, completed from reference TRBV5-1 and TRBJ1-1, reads KAGVTQTPRYLIKTRGQQVTLSCSPISGHRSVSWYQQTPGQGLQFLFEYFSETQRNKGNFPGRFSGRQFSNSRSEMNVSTLELGDSALYLCASSLNTEAFFGQGTRLTVV.

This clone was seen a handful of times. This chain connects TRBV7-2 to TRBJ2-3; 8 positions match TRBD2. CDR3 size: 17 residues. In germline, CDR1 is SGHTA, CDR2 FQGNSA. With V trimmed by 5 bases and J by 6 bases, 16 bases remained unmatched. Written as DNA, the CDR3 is TGTGCCAGCAGCCTTTCCGTGGGCGGGGGGCCTAGGGATACGCAGTATTTT. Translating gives CASSLSVGGGPRDTQYF.

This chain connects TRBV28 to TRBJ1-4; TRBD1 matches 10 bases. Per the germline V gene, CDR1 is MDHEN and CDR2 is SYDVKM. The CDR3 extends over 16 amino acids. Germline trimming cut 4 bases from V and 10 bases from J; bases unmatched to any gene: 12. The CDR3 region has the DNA TGTGCCAGCAGTTCCCGGGACAGGGGTCTCTACGGAAAACTGTTTTTT. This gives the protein CASSSRDRGLYGKLFF.

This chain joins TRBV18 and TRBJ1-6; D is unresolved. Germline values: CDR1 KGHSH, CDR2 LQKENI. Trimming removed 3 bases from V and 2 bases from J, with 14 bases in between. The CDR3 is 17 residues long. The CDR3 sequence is CASSPVGTAAYNSPLHF. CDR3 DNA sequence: TGTGCCAGCTCACCTGTCGGTACCGCGGCCTATAATTCACCCCTCCACTTT.

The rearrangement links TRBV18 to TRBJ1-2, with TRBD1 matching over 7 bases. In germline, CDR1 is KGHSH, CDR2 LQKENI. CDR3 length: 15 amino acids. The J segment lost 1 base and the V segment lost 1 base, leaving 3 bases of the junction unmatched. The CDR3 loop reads CASSPQGANNYGYTF. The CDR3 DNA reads TGTGCCAGCTCACCACAGGGGGCCAATAACTATGGCTACACCTTC.

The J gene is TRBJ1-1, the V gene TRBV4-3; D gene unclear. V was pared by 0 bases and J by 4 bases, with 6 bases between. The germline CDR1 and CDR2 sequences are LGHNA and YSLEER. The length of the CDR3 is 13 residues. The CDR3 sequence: CASSQDFLTEAFF. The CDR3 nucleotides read TGCGCCAGCAGCCAAGATTTCCTCACTGAAGCTTTCTTT.

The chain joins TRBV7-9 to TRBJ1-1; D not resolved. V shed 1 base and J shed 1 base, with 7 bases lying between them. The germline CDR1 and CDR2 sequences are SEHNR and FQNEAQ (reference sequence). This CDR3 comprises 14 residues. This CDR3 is CASSLDIPNTEAFF. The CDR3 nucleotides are TGTGCCAGCAGCTTAGATATTCCGAACACTGAAGCTTTCTTT.

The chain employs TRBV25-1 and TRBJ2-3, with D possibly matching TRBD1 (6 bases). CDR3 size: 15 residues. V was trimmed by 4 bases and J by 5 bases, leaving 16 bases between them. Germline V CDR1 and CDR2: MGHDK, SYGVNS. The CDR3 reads CASSVDQGLEDTQYF. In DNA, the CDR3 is TGTGCCAGCAGTGTAGATCAGGGGTTAGAAGATACGCAGTATTTT.

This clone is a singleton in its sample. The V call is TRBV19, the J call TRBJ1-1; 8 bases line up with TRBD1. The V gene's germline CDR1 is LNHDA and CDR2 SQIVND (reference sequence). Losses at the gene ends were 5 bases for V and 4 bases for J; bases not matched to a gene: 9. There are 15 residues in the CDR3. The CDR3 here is CASSGRGLGSTEAFF. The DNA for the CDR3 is TGTGCCAGTAGTGGCAGGGGGCTTGGGAGCACTGAAGCTTTCTTT.

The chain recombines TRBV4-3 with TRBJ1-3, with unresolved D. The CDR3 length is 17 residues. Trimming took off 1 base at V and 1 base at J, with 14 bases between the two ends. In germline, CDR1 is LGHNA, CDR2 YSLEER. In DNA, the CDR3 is TGCGCCAGCAGCCAAGTCTCGGGTCCTTCATCTGGAAACACCATATATTTT. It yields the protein CASSQVSGPSSGNTIYF.

The CDR3 DNA follows: TGTGCCAGCAGCTTAAGCCCTCTATCTTCGACCCAGTACTTC. Its translation: CASSLSPLSSTQYF. The genes are TRBV7-9 and TRBJ2-5, with D uncertain. CDR1 SEHNR and CDR2 FQNEAQ come from the germline V gene (reference sequence). V shed 2 bases and J shed 7 bases, with 14 bases lying between them. This CDR3 comprises 14 residues.

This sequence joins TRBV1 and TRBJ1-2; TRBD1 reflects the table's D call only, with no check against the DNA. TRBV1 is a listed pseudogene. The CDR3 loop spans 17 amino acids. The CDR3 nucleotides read TGCACCAGCAGCCAAGGGGACAGGGGGCATCTCCGGGATGGCTACACCTTC. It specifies CTSSQGDRGHLRDGYTF.

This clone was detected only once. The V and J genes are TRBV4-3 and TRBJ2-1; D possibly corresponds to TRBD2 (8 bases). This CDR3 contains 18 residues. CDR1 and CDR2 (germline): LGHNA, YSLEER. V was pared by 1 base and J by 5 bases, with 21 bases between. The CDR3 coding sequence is TGCGCCAGCAGCCAAGCCTATCAGGGACTAGGGGGCAACAATGAGCAGTTCTTC. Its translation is CASSQAYQGLGGNNEQFF.

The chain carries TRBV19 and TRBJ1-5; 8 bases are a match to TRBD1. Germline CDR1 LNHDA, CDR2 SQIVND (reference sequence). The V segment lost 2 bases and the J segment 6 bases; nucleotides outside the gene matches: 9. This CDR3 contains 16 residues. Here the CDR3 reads CASSIPGQGASQPQHF. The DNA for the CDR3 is TGTGCCAGTAGTATACCCGGCCAGGGGGCGAGTCAGCCCCAGCATTTT.

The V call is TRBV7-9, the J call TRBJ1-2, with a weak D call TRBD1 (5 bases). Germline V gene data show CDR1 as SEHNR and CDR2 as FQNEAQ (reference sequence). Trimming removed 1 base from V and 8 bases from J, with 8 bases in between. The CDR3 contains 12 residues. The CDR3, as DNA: TGTGCCAGCAGCTTAGACAGGAGCGGCTACACCTTC. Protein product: CASSLDRSGYTF.

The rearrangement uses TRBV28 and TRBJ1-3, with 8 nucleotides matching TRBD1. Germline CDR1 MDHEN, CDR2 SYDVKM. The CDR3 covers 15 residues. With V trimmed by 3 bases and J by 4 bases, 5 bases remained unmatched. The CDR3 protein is CASSLQGAPGNTIYF. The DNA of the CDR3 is TGTGCCAGCAGTTTGCAGGGGGCACCAGGAAACACCATATATTTT.

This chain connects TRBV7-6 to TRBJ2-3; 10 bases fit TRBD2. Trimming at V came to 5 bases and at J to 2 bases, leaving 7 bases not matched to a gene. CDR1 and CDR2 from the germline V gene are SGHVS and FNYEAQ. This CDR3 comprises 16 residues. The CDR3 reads CASSMGSGGATDTQYF. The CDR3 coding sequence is TGTGCCAGCAGCATGGGCAGCGGGGGGGCCACAGATACGCAGTATTTT.

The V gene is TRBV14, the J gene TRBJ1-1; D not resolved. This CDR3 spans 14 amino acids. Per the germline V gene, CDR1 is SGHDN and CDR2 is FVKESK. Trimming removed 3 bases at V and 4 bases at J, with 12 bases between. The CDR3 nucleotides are TGTGCCAGCAGCCAGACCCGACTCCCCACTGAAGCTTTCTTT. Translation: CASSQTRLPTEAFF.

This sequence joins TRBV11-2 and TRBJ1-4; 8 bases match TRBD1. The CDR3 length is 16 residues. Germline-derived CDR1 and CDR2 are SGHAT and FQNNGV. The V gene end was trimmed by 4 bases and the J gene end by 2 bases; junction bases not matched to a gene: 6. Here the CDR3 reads CASSSDRGATNEKLFF. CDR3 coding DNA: TGTGCCAGCAGCTCCGACAGGGGCGCCACTAATGAAAAACTGTTTTTT.

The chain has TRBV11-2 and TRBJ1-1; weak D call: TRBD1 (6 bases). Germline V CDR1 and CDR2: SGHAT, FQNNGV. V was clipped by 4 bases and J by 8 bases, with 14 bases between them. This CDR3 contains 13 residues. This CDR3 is CASSSRTVLEAFF. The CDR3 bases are TGTGCCAGCAGCTCACGGACAGTCCTAGAAGCTTTCTTT.

The CDR3: CASSPRRQSSYEQYF. CDR3 nucleotide sequence: TGTGCCAGCAGTCCTCGGCGACAGAGCTCCTACGAGCAGTACTTC. V usage is TRBV28 and J usage is TRBJ2-7, with D possibly matching TRBD1 (5 bases). The V and J ends lost 5 bases and 0 bases respectively, with 14 bases between them. The CDR3 is 15 amino acids. Per germline, CDR1 MDHEN and CDR2 SYDVKM.

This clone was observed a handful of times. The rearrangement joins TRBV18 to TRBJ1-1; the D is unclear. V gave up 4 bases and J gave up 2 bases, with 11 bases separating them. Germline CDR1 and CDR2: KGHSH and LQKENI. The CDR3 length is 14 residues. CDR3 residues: CASSLAGPNTEAFF. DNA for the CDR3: TGTGCCAGCTCACTGGCAGGCCCCAACACTGAAGCTTTCTTT.

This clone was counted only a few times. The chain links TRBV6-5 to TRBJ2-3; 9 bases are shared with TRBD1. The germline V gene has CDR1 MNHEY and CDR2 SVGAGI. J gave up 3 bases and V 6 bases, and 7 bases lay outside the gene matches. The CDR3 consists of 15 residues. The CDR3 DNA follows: TGTGCCAGCAGCCACCGGGACAGGGTTACAGATACGCAGTATTTT. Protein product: CASSHRDRVTDTQYF.

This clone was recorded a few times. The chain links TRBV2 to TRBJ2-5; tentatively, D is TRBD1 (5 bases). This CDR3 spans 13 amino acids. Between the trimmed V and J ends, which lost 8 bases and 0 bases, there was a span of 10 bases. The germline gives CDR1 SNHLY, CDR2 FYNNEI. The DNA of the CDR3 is TGTGCCAGCTTTATCAGGGACCAAGAGACCCAGTACTTC. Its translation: CASFIRDQETQYF.

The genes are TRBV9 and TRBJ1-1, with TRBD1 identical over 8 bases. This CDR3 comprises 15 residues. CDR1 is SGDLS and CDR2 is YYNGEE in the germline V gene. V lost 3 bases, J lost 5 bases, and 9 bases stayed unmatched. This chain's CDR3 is CASSAAPGGGTEAFF. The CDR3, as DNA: TGTGCCAGCAGCGCTGCACCAGGGGGCGGAACTGAAGCTTTCTTT.